This is a list of T cell receptor beta chains from one sample in a study of cytomegalovirus exposure and HLA in healthy donors. Assay: immunoSEQ multiplex PCR; the TCRdb copy retains only in-frame clones and omits some. Reported are under 90,000 clones; the ten largest clones contain 7.5% to 8%. The source material was PBMCs. All receptors derive from a female donor in good health and CMV-seropositive. CDR3s leave out the opening cysteine and the closing phenylalanine or tryptophan.

v_gene,j_gene,CDR3aa
TRBV7-9,TRBJ1-1,ASSSGTDTTEAF
TRBV6-5,TRBJ1-1,ASRPNRGRSTEAF
TRBV18,NA,ASSPPSIPSEQY
TRBV7-6,TRBJ1-4,ASSLGAGLRVPNEKLF
TRBV14,TRBJ2-2,ASSPGQGLNTGELF
TRBV18,TRBJ2-7,ASSPGQGRGEQY
TRBV9,TRBJ2-1,ASSVASSRLYNEQF
TRBV6-6,TRBJ2-1,ASSPGTSAEGEQF
TRBV4-1,TRBJ2-3,ASSREDLPDTQY
TRBV5-4,TRBJ1-1,ASSLDPLTGLTEAF
TRBV7-9,TRBJ1-4,ASSLGGGPGKLF
TRBV18,TRBJ1-1,ASSPPLKGVIGTGGKIEAF
TRBV29-1,TRBJ2-1,SGSFFRVYYNEQF
TRBV28,TRBJ1-1,ASSPTDREVTEAF
TRBV10-3,TRBJ2-5,AISDPPGVETQY
TRBV29-1,TRBJ1-1,SVVAGSFEAF
TRBV5-4,TRBJ2-5,ASSPREGWYETQY
TRBV7-8,TRBJ2-3,ASSFGQGQDTQY
TRBV5-1,TRBJ2-5,ASSSGQGFQETQY
TRBV23-1,TRBJ2-7,ASSQMAGSGVYEQY
TRBV19,TRBJ1-1,ASSIGNQGNAEAF
TRBV29-1,TRBJ2-2,SVAGTGTTGELF
TRBV7-9,TRBJ2-3,ASSTRQLSTDTQY
TRBV2,TRBJ1-1,ASTRDRGVGFQTEAF
TRBV30,TRBJ2-7,AWSVLDEQY
TRBV7-8,TRBJ2-7,ASSFGLAGVYEQY
TRBV28,TRBJ2-3,ASSELAGGKAQDTQY
TRBV4-3,TRBJ2-1,ASSRLGEGYNEQF
TRBV7-2,TRBJ1-5,ASSPKTGGRNQPQH
TRBV7-2,TRBJ2-3,ASSLPSHTQY
TRBV7-2,TRBJ2-2,ASSPRTGDTGELF
TRBV30,TRBJ1-1,AWRQGAMVWGDTEAF